These 9 T cell receptor beta chains came from one sample sequenced in a study of shared clonotypes between healthy human individuals. TCRdb's copy holds only in-frame clones and misses some; the assay was immunoSEQ multiplex PCR. Here the sample spans about 2.4 million clones, just over 90% being singletons. Sequencing used naive CD4+ T cells sorted from blood. Sample subset: CD45RA+ positively selected. These receptors were obtained from a man aged 18 to 29 in good health.

The chain employs TRBV30 and TRBJ1-3, with unresolved D. V lost 1 base to trimming and J lost 6 bases, with 37 bases between them. Germline-derived CDR1 and CDR2 are GTSNPN and SVGIG (reference sequence). This CDR3 is built from 22 residues. CDR3 in DNA: TGTGCCTGGAGTGATCGGCACAGAATCGGCGGGTCGTCTGTTCCACTGGAAAACACCATATATTTT. Amino acid sequence: CAWSDRHRIGGSSVPLENTIYF.

This chain uses TRBV5-1 with TRBJ1-4; 7 bases line up with TRBD1. There are 15 residues in the CDR3. Germline loops: CDR1 SGHRS, CDR2 YFSETQ. V lost 4 bases, J lost 4 bases, and 7 bases stayed unmatched. In DNA form, the CDR3 reads TGCGCCAGCAGCGCCCAGGGGGGGCATAATGAAAAACTGTTTTTT. Protein: CASSAQGGHNEKLFF.

This rearrangement joins TRBV7-2 to TRBJ1-5; the D gene is possibly TRBD1 (6 bases). Germline loops: CDR1 SGHTA, CDR2 FQGNSA. CDR3 size: 16 residues. V lost 4 bases and J 2 bases, leaving 15 bases between the germline ends. CDR3 coding DNA: TGTGCCAGCAGCTCAATACACAGGGCAGGCAATCAGCCCCAGCATTTT. Encoded protein: CASSSIHRAGNQPQHF.

In its sample, this clone was seen a few times. The V gene is TRBV6-5, the J gene TRBJ2-2; TRBD2 aligns across 7 bases. Unmatched junction bases numbered 5, after V lost 6 bases and J lost 4 bases. CDR1 is MNHEY and CDR2 is SVGAGI in the germline V gene. The CDR3 extends over 14 amino acids. CDR3 DNA sequence: TGTGCCAGCAGGTCCTGGGGGGGCACCGGGGAGCTGTTTTTT. Amino acid sequence: CASRSWGGTGELFF.

This chain links TRBV7-2 with TRBJ1-6; perhaps TRBD1 as D (6 bases). CDR1 SGHTA and CDR2 FQGNSA come from the germline V gene. This CDR3 region has 16 residues. With 4 bases removed from V and 6 bases from J, the gap between germline ends came to 16 bases. The CDR3 spells CASSSPTGLVNSPLHF. Here the CDR3 DNA reads TGTGCCAGCAGCTCGCCTACAGGGCTGGTTAATTCACCCCTCCACTTT.

Concerning this clone: The sample contains more than one DNA sequence encoding this CDR3. The chain recombines TRBV6-1 with TRBJ2-7, with 8 bases fitting TRBD1. The length of the CDR3 is 15 residues. Looked up from germline, CDR1 is MNHNS and CDR2 is SASEGT. V lost 1 base to trimming and J lost 0 bases; unmatched junction nucleotides: 2. CDR3 DNA: TGTGCCAGCAGTGAAGGGACAGGGAGCTCCTACGAGCAGTACTTC. Protein: CASSEGTGSSYEQYF.

This chain joins TRBV19 and TRBJ1-5, with a weak D call TRBD1 (5 bases). The CDR3 is 17 residues long. The germline V gene encodes CDR1 LNHDA and CDR2 SQIVND (reference sequence). The germline V and J ends were trimmed by 7 bases and 0 bases, with 19 bases remaining between them. CDR3 in DNA: TGTGCCAGTACGTTACGGGACGAAATTTATAGCAATCAGCCCCAGCATTTT. Translated, it gives CASTLRDEIYSNQPQHF.

The chain joins TRBV7-2 to TRBJ2-5; possible D gene TRBD1, 6 bases. The CDR3 consists of 13 residues. V was pared by 3 bases and J by 5 bases, with 10 bases between. Germline-derived CDR1 and CDR2 are SGHTA and FQGNSA. CDR3 amino acids: CASSFRGWETQYF. Here the CDR3 DNA reads TGTGCCAGCAGCTTCAGGGGATGGGAGACCCAGTACTTC.

The rearrangement uses TRBV5-1 and TRBJ1-4, with D possibly being TRBD1 (6 bases). The germline CDR1 and CDR2 sequences are SGHRS and YFSETQ. Trimming shortened V by 2 bases and J by 3 bases, and 11 bases separated the two germline ends. The CDR3 spans 15 residues. The chain's CDR3 is CASSFGGESNEKLFF. The CDR3 coding sequence is TGCGCCAGCAGCTTCGGGGGCGAATCTAATGAAAAACTGTTTTTT.